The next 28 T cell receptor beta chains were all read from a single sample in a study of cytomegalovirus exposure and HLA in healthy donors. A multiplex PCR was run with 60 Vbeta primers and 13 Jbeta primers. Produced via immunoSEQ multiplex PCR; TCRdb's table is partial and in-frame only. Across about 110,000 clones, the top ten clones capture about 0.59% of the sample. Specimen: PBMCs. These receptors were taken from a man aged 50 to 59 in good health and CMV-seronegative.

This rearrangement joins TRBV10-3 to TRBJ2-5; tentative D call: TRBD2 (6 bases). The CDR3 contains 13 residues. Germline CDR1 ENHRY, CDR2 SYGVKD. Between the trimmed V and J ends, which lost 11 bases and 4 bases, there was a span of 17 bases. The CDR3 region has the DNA TGTGCCGCCGCCGGGACTGAAATAGAGACCCAGTACTTC. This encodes CAAAGTEIETQYF.

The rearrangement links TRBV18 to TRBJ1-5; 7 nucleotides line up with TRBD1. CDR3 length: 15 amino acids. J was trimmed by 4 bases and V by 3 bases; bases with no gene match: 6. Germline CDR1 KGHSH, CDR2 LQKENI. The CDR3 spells CASSPSNRGNQPQHF. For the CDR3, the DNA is TGTGCCAGCTCACCGAGTAACAGGGGAAATCAGCCCCAGCATTTT.

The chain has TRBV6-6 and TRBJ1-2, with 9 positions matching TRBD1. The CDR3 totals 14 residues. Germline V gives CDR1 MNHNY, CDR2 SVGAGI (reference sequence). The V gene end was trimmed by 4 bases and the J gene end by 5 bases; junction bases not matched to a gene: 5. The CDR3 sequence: CASSSSGTGYGYTF. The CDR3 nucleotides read TGTGCCAGCAGTTCCTCCGGGACAGGGTATGGCTACACCTTC.

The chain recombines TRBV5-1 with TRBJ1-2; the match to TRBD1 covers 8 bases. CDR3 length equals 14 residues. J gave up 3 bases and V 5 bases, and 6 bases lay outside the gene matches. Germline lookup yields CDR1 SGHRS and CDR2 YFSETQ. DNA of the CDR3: TGCGCCAGCAGGGGACAGGACGTTCACTATGGCTACACCTTC. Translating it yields CASRGQDVHYGYTF.

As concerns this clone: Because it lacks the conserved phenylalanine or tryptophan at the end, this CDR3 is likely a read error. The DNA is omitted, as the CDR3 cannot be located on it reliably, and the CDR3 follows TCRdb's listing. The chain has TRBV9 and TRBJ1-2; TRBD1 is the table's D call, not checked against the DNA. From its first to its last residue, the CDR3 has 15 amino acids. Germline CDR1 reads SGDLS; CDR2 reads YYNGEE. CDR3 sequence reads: CASSRHPTGPELAFS.

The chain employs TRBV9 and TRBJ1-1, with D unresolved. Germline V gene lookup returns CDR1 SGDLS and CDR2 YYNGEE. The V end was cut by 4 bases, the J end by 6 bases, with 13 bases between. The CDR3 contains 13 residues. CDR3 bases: TGTGCCAGCAGCACCGGAGGTGGGTCTGAAGCTTTCTTT. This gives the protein CASSTGGGSEAFF.

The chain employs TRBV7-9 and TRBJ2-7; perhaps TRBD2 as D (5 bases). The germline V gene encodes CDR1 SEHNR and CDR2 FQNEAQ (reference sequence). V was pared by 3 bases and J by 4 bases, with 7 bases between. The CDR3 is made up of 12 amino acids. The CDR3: CASSFRDYEQYF. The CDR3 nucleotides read TGTGCCAGCAGCTTTCGGGATTACGAGCAGTACTTC. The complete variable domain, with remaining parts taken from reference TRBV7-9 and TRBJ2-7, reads DTGVSQNPRHKITKRGQNVTFRCDPISEHNRLYWYRQTLGQGPEFLTYFQNEAQLEKSRLLSDRFSAERPKGSFSTLEIQRTEQGDSAMYLCASSFRDYEQYFGPGTRLTVT.

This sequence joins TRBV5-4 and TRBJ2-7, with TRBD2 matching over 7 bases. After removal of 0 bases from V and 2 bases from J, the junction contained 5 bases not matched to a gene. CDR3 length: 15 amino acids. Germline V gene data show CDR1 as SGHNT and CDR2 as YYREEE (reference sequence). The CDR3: CASSLGPGGTYEQYF. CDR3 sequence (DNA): TGTGCCAGCAGCTTGGGACCGGGGGGAACCTACGAGCAGTACTTC. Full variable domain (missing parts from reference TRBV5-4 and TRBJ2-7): ETGVTQSPTHLIKTRGQQVTLRCSSQSGHNTVSWYQQALGQGPQFIFQYYREEENGRGNFPPRFSGLQFPNYSSELNVNALELDDSALYLCASSLGPGGTYEQYFGPGTRLTVT.

CDR3 residues: CASSPTGERNTIYF. The CDR3 DNA reads TGTGCCAGCTCCCCCACAGGGGAAAGAAACACCATATATTTT. This chain uses TRBV18 with TRBJ1-3; 7 bases align to TRBD1. This CDR3 contains 14 residues. Germline V gene data show CDR1 as KGHSH and CDR2 as LQKENI. V was pared by 6 bases and J by 5 bases, with 7 bases of the junction left unmatched.

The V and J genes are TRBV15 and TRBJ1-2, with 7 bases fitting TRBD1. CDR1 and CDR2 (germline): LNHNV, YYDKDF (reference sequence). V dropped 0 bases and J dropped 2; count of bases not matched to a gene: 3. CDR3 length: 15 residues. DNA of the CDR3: TGTGCCACCAGCAGAGAGGTGGGACAGAACTATGGCTACACCTTC. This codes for CATSREVGQNYGYTF.

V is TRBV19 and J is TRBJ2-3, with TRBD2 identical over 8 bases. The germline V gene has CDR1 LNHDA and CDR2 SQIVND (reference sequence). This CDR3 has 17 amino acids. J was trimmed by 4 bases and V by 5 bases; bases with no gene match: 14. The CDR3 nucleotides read TGTGCCAGTAGTCCCTGGGGTAGCGGGAAAGCCTCAGATACGCAGTATTTT. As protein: CASSPWGSGKASDTQYF.

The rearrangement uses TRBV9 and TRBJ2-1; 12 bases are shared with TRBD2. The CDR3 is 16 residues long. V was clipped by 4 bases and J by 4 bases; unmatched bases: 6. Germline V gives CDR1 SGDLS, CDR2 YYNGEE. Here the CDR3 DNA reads TGTGCCAGCAGCCCGGGACTAGCGGGCCATTACAATGAGCAGTTCTTC. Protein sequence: CASSPGLAGHYNEQFF.

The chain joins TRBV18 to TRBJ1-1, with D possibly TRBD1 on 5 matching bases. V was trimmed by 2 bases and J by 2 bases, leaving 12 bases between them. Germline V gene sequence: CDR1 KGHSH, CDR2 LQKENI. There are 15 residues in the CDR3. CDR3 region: CASSPSTELNTEAFF. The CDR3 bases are TGTGCCAGCTCACCATCGACAGAGTTAAACACTGAAGCTTTCTTT.

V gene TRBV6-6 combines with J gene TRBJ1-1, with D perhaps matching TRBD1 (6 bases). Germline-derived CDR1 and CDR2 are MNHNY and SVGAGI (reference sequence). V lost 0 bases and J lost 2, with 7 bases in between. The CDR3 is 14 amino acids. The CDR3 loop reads CASSYSRGNTEAFF. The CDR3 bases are TGTGCCAGCAGTTACTCCAGGGGAAACACTGAAGCTTTCTTT.

CDR3 bases: TGTGCCAGCAGCTACGGACAGGGGAACAAAAACATTCAGTACTTC. This encodes CASSYGQGNKNIQYF. This chain connects TRBV6-6 to TRBJ2-4; 9 nucleotides align to TRBD1. Losses at the gene ends were 6 bases for V and 3 bases for J; bases not matched to a gene: 6. Germline CDR1 reads MNHNY; CDR2 reads SVGAGI (reference sequence). The CDR3 totals 15 residues.

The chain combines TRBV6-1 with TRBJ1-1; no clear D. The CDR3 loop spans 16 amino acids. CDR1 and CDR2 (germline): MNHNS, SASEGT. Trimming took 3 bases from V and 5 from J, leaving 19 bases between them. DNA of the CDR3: TGTGCCAGCAGTGAGGTGCTATTTACAGCGGGAACTGAAGCTTTCTTT. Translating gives CASSEVLFTAGTEAFF.

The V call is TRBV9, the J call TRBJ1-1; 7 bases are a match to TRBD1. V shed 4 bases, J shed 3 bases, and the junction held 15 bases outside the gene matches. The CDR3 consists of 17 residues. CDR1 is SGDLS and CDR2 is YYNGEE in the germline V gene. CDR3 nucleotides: TGTGCCAGCAGCTCCGGCGGTGGAGGGGGCAGGGACACTGAAGCTTTCTTT. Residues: CASSSGGGGGRDTEAFF.

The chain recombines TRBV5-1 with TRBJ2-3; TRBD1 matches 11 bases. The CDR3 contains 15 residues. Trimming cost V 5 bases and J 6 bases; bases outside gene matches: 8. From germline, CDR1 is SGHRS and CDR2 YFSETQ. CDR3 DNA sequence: TGCGCCAGCAGTTGGGACAGGGGGATCTCGGATACGCAGTATTTT. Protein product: CASSWDRGISDTQYF. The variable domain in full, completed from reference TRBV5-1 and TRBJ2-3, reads KAGVTQTPRYLIKTRGQQVTLSCSPISGHRSVSWYQQTPGQGLQFLFEYFSETQRNKGNFPGRFSGRQFSNSRSEMNVSTLELGDSALYLCASSWDRGISDTQYFGPGTRLTVL.

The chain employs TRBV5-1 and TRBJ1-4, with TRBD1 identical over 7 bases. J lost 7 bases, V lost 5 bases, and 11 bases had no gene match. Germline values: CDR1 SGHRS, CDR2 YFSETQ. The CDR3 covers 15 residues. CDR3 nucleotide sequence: TGCGCCAGCAGGTCTACAGGGGCAAGAGGTGAAAAACTGTTTTTT. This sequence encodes CASRSTGARGEKLFF. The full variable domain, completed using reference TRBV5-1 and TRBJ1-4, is KAGVTQTPRYLIKTRGQQVTLSCSPISGHRSVSWYQQTPGQGLQFLFEYFSETQRNKGNFPGRFSGRQFSNSRSEMNVSTLELGDSALYLCASRSTGARGEKLFFGSGTQLSVL.

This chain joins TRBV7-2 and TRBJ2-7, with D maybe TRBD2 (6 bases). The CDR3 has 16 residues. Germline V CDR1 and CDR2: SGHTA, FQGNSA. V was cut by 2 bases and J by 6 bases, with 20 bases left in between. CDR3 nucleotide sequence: TGTGCCAGCAGCTTACGGAAAACGGGGCTGGGGGGCGAGCAGTACTTC. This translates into CASSLRKTGLGGEQYF.

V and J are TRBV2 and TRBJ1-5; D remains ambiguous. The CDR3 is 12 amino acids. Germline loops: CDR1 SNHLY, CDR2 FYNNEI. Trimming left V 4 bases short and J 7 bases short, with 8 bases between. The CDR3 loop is CASSGLLQPQHF. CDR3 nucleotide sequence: TGTGCCAGCAGTGGATTACTCCAGCCCCAGCATTTT.

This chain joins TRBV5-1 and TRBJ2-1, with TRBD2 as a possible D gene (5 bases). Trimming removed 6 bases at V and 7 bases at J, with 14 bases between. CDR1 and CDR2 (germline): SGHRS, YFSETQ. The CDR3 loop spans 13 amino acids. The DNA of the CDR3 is TGCGCCAGCACCTCTCTAGCATCGAATGAGCAGTTCTTC. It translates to CASTSLASNEQFF. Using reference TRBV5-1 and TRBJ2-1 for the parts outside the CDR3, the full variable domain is KAGVTQTPRYLIKTRGQQVTLSCSPISGHRSVSWYQQTPGQGLQFLFEYFSETQRNKGNFPGRFSGRQFSNSRSEMNVSTLELGDSALYLCASTSLASNEQFFGPGTRLTVL.

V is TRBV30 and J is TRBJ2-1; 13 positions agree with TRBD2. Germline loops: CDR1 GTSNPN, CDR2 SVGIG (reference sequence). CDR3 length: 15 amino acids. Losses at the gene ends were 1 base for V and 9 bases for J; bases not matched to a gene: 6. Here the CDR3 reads CAWSGTSGSTSEQFF. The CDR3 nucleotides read TGTGCCTGGAGTGGGACTAGCGGGAGTACGAGTGAGCAGTTCTTC.

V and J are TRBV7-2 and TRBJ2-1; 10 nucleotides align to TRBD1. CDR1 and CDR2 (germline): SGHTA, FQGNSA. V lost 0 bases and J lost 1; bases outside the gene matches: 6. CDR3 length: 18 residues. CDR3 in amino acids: CASSLAGGQGLSYNEQFF. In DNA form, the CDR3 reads TGTGCCAGCAGCTTAGCGGGGGGACAGGGGCTATCCTACAATGAGCAGTTCTTC. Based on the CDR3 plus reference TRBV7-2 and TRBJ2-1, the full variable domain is GAGVSQSPSNKVTEKGKDVELRCDPISGHTALYWYRQSLGQGLEFLIYFQGNSAPDKSGLPSDRFSAERTGGSVSTLTIQRTQQEDSAVYLCASSLAGGQGLSYNEQFFGPGTRLTVL.

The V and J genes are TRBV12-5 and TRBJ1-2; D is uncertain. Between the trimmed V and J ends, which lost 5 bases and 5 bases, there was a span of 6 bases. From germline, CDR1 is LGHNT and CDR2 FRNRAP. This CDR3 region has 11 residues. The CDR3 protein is CASGEMYGYTF. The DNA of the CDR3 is TGTGCTAGTGGTGAGATGTATGGCTACACCTTC.

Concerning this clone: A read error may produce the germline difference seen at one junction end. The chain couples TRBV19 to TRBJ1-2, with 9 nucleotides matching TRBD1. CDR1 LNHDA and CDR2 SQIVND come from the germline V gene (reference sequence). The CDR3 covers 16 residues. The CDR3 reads CASSSTTGGTNHGYTF. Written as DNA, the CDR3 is TGTGCCAGTAGTTCCACGACAGGGGGTACTAACCATGGCTACACCTTC. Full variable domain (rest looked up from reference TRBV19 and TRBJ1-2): DGGITQSPKYLFRKEGQNVTLSCEQNLNHDAMYWYRQDPGQGLRLIYYSQIVNDFQKGDIAEGYSVSREKKESFPLTVTSAQKNPTAFYLCASSSTTGGTNHGYTFGSGTRLTVV.

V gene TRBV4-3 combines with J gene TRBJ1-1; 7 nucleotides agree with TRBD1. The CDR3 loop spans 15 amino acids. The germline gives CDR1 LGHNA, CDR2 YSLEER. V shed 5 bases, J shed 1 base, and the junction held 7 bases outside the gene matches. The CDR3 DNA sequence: TGCGCCAGCAGCGGTAAGGGGACAGAGAACACTGAAGCTTTCTTT. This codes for CASSGKGTENTEAFF.

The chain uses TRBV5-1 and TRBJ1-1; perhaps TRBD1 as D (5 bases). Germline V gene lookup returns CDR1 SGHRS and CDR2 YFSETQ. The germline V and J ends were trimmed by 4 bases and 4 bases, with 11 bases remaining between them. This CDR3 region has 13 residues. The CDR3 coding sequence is TGCGCCAGCAGCCCGGGGGGTCTCACTGAAGCTTTCTTT. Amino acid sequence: CASSPGGLTEAFF.